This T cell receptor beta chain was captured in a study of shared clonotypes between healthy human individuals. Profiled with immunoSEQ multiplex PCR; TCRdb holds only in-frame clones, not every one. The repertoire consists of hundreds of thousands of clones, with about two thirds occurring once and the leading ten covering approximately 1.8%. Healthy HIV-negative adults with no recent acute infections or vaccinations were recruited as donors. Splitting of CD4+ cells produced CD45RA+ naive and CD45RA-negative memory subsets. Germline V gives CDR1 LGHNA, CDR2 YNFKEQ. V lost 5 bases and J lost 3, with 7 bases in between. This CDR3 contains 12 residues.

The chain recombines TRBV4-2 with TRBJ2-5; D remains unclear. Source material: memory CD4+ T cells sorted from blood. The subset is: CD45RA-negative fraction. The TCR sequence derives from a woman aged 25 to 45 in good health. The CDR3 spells CASSLSEETQYF. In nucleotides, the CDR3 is TGTGCCAGCAGCTTGTCAGAAGAGACCCAGTACTTC.